The clone carrying this T cell receptor beta chain was counted a few times. Its specificity is not known. The entry originates in a study of blood T cell dynamics during melanoma immunotherapy. Study-wide findings and caveats: Disease-control patients, not progressors, showed rising cfDNA rearrangement scores by W3.

Per germline, CDR1 SGDLS and CDR2 YYNGEE. V was clipped by 3 bases and J by 1 base; unmatched bases: 10. CDR3 length: 17 residues. A fixed 40 ng of plasma cfDNA was loaded per sample. TCRdb's copy holds only in-frame clones and misses some; the assay was immunoSEQ multiplex PCR. The sample holds about 91 clones. Time point given: pre-treatment baseline. The TCR comes from a human donor with melanoma. Some clones in this sample may be carry-over from other donors' samples. The sample here was cell-free DNA from blood, taken from a patient treated with checkpoint blockade. The rearrangement links TRBV9 to TRBJ2-3; TRBD2 agrees at 8 bases. CDR3 DNA: TGTGCCAGCAGCGCCCAACCAGCGGGGGACCGCACAGATACGCAGTATTTT. This translates into CASSAQPAGDRTDTQYF.